The 8 T cell receptor beta chains given below trace back to one sample, sequenced in a study of T cell clonotyping in hematopoietic cell transplantation. Data came from immunoSEQ multiplex PCR; TCRdb stores just in-frame clones and leaves some out. The data contain some 4,300 clones, less than 95% of them singletons. The sample taken for sequencing was peripheral blood mononuclear cells. All receptors derive from a man aged 40-49 years in good health. Some clones in this sample may be carry-over from other donors' samples.

The rearrangement joins TRBV4-3 to TRBJ2-7, with 8 bases fitting TRBD1. CDR1 is LGHNA and CDR2 is YSLEER in the germline V gene. This CDR3 has 16 amino acids. The junction had 5 bases not matched to a gene; V was cut back by 1 base and J by 0 bases. CDR3 bases: TGCGCCAGCAGCCAAGTTAGGACAGGGCCCTCCTACGAGCAGTACTTC. This translates into CASSQVRTGPSYEQYF.

The rearrangement joins TRBV18 to TRBJ2-5; no firm D call. V shed 0 bases and J shed 5 bases, with 19 bases lying between them. The CDR3 spans 17 residues. The germline CDR1 and CDR2 sequences are KGHSH and LQKENI. Here the CDR3 reads CASSPPIGSSIRETQYF. The CDR3 nucleotides are TGTGCCAGCTCACCACCGATCGGTAGCAGCATTCGGGAGACCCAGTACTTC.

The rearrangement links TRBV19 to TRBJ1-3; D is unclear. This CDR3 is 14 amino acids long. The V and J ends lost 3 bases and 1 base respectively, with 7 bases between them. The V gene's germline CDR1 is LNHDA and CDR2 SQIVND (reference sequence). DNA for the CDR3: TGTGCCAGTAGTATTTCTGGTTCTGGAAACACCATATATTTT. This translates into CASSISGSGNTIYF.

This clone counts as large. CDR3 DNA: TGTGCCAGCAGTGAGGGGAACTCCTACGAGCAGTACTTC. It encodes CASSEGNSYEQYF. The gene calls are TRBV2 and TRBJ2-7; D remains ambiguous. Germline V CDR1 and CDR2: SNHLY, FYNNEI. The CDR3 contains 13 residues. Trimming removed 3 bases at V and 0 bases at J, with 6 bases between. Full variable domain (rest looked up from reference TRBV2 and TRBJ2-7): EPEVTQTPSHQVTQMGQEVILRCVPISNHLYFYWYRQILGQKVEFLVSFYNNEISEKSEIFDDQFSVERPDGSNFTLKIRSTKLEDSAMYFCASSEGNSYEQYFGPGTRLTVT.

This clone was detected only once. The genes are TRBV7-8 and TRBJ2-7, with a tentative D call TRBD2 (5 bases). Trimming removed 0 bases at V and 4 bases at J, with 10 bases between. Germline V gene data show CDR1 as SGHVS and CDR2 as FQNEAQ. This CDR3 comprises 14 residues. DNA for the CDR3: TGTGCCAGCAGCTTAGCTGGGTCGGGGTACGAGCAGTACTTC. Translated, it gives CASSLAGSGYEQYF.

The chain combines TRBV19 with TRBJ2-2; TRBD2 matches 8 bases. The trim removed 4 bases at V and 1 base at J, leaving 2 bases unmatched. From germline, CDR1 is LNHDA and CDR2 SQIVND (reference sequence). There are 15 residues in the CDR3. CDR3 loop: CASSSSGENTGELFF. The CDR3, as DNA: TGTGCCAGTAGTAGTAGCGGGGAGAACACCGGGGAGCTGTTTTTT.

CDR3 DNA: TGTGCCTGGAGAAAAACAGGGTCCAATGAGCAGTTCTTC. Translated, it gives CAWRKTGSNEQFF. V is TRBV30 and J is TRBJ2-1, with D perhaps matching TRBD1 (6 bases). The CDR3 sequence is 13 residues long. The ends were cut back, 3 bases at V and 6 bases at J, with 12 bases in the middle. Germline-derived CDR1 and CDR2 are GTSNPN and SVGIG (reference sequence).

This chain joins TRBV10-1 and TRBJ2-3, with 11 bases matching TRBD2. V shed 3 bases and J 4 bases; nucleotides not matched to a gene: 9. This CDR3 has 17 residues. Germline values: CDR1 WNHNN, CDR2 SYGVQD (reference sequence). The CDR3 sequence is CASSDTGLAAGADTQYF. In DNA form, the CDR3 reads TGCGCCAGCAGTGACACGGGACTAGCGGCGGGGGCAGATACGCAGTATTTT.